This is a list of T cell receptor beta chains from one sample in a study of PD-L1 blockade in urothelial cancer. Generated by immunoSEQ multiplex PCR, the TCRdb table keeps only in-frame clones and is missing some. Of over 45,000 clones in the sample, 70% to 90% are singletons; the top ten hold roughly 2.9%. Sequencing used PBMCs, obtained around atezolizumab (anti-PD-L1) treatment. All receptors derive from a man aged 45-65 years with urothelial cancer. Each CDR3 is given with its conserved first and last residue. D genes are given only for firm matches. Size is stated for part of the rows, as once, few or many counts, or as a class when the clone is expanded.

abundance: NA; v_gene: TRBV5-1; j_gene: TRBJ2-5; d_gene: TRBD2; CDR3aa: CASSREGETQYF; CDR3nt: TGCGCCAGCAGTAGGGAGGGGGAGACCCAGTACTTC
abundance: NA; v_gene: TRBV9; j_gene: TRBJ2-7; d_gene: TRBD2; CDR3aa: CASSVADGRSYEQYF; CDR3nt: TGTGCCAGCAGCGTAGCTGACGGGAGGAGCTACGAGCAGTACTTC
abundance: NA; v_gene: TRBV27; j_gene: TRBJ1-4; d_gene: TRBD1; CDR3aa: CASSLGQGGGHGKLFF; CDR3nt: TGTGCCAGCAGTCTGGGACAGGGGGGTGGTCATGGAAAACTGTTTTTT
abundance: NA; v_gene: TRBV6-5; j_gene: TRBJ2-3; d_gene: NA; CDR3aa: CASSYSRHPSTDTQYF; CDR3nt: TGTGCCAGCAGTTACTCGCGGCACCCGAGCACAGATACGCAGTATTTT
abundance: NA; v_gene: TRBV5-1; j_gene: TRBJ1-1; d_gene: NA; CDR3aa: CASSYVGATEAFF; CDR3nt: TGCGCCAGCAGCTACGTGGGGGCTACTGAAGCTTTCTTT
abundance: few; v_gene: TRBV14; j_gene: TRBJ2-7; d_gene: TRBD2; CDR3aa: CASSHTSGSPKLGEQYF; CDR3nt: TGTGCCAGCAGCCATACTAGCGGGAGCCCGAAGCTGGGCGAGCAGTACTTC
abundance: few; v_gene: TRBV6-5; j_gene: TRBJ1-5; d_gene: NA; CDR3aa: CASSYDRTQPQHF; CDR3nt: TGTGCCAGCAGTTACGACAGGACTCAGCCCCAGCATTTT
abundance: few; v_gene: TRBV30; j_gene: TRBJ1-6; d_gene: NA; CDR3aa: CAWSVGQPDSPLHF; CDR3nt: TGTGCCTGGAGTGTTGGACAGCCTGATTCACCCCTCCACTTT
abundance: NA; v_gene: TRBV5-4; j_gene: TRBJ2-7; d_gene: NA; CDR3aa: CASSLVRDSYEQYF; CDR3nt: TGTGCCAGCAGCTTGGTGCGGGACTCCTACGAGCAGTACTTC
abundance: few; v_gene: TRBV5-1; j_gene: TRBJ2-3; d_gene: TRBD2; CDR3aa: CASSLGRAGAVGTDTQYF; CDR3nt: TGCGCCAGCAGCTTGGGGAGAGCGGGAGCGGTCGGGACAGATACGCAGTATTTT
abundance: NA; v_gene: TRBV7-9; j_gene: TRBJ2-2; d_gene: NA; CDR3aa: CASSLGGDSGGELFF; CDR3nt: TGTGCCAGCAGCTTAGGAGGTGACTCCGGCGGGGAGCTGTTTTTT
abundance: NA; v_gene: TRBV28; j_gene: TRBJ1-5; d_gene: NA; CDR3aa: CASRGVASRPQHF; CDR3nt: TGTGCCAGCCGCGGGGTGGCTTCTCGACCCCAGCATTTT
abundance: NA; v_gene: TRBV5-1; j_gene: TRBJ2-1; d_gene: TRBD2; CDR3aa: CASRTSGSGNEQFF; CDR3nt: TGCGCCAGCAGGACTAGCGGGAGTGGGAATGAGCAGTTCTTC
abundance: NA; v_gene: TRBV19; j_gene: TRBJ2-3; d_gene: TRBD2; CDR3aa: CASSISSSGRKPNTQYF; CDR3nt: TGTGCCAGTAGTATAAGTTCAAGCGGGAGGAAACCTAATACGCAGTATTTT
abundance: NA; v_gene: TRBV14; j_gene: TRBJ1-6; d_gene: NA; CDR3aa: CASSPRGNSPLHF; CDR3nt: TGTGCCAGCAGCCCGAGAGGAAATTCACCCCTCCACTTT
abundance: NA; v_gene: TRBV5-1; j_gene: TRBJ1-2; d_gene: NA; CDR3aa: CASSLKGNYGYTF; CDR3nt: TGCGCCAGCAGCTTGAAGGGGAACTATGGCTACACCTTC
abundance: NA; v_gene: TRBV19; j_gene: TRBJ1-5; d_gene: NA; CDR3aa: CASSNLRQPQHF; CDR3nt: TGTGCCAGTAGTAATCTGCGGCAGCCCCAGCATTTT
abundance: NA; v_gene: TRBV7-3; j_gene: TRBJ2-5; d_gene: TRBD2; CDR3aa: CASSWTSALGETQYF; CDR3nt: TGTGCCAGCAGCTGGACTAGCGCCCTGGGAGAGACCCAGTACTTC
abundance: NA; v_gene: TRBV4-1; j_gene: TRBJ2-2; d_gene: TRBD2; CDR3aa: CASSQGLGAGGRTGELFF; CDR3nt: TGCGCCAGCAGCCAAGGGTTAGGGGCGGGAGGGAGGACCGGGGAGCTGTTTTTT
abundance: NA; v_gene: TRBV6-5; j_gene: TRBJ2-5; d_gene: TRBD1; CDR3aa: CASRGTGLETQYF; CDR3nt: TGTGCCAGCAGAGGGACAGGGTTGGAGACCCAGTACTTC
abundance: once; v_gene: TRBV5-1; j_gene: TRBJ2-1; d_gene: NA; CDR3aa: CASSLDGRGNNEQFF; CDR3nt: TGCGCCAGCAGCTTGGACGGGAGAGGAAACAATGAGCAGTTCTTC
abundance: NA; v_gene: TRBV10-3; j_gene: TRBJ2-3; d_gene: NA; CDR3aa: CAISGHLNSGSTDTQYF; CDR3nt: TGTGCCATCAGTGGACACCTGAATAGCGGAAGCACAGATACGCAGTATTTT
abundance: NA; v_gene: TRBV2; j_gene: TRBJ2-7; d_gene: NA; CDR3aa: CASSPHYEQYF; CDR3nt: TGTGCCAGCAGTCCCCACTACGAGCAGTACTTC
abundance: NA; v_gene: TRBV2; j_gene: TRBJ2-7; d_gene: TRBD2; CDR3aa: CASSEALTSKFYEQYF; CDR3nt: TGTGCCAGCAGTGAAGCGCTGACTAGCAAATTCTACGAGCAGTACTTC
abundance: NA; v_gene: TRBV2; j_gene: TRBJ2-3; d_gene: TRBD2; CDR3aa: CASSEPREGQEYF; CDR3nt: TGTGCCAGCAGTGAACCGCGGGAGGGCCAAGAGTATTTT
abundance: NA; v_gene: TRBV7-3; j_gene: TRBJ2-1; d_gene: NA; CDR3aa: CASSRAGEPYNEQFF; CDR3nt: TGTGCCAGCAGCCGTGCGGGCGAGCCCTACAATGAGCAGTTCTTC
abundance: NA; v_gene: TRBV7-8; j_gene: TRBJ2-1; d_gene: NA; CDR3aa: CASSLMRLAYNEQFF; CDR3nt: TGTGCCAGCAGCTTAATGCGACTCGCATACAATGAGCAGTTCTTC
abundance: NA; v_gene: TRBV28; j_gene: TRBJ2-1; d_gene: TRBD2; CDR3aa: CASSGGRLAGYNEQFF; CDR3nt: TGTGCCAGCAGTGGGGGGCGACTAGCGGGATACAATGAGCAGTTCTTC
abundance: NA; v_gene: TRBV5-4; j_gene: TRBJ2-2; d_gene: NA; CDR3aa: CASSTFTGSTGELFF; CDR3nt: TGTGCCAGCAGCACCTTTACGGGGAGCACCGGGGAGCTGTTTTTT
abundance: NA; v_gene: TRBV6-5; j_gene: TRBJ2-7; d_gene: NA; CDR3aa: CASSYNRNYEQYF; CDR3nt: TGTGCCAGCAGTTACAACAGAAACTACGAGCAGTACTTC
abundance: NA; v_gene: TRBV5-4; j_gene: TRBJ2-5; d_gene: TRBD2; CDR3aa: CASSPGPSGQETQYF; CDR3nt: TGTGCCAGCAGCCCGGGGCCTAGCGGACAAGAGACCCAGTACTTC
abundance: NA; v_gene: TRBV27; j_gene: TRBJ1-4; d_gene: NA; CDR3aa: CASSSLGEKLFF; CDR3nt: TGTGCCAGCAGTTCCCTCGGTGAAAAACTGTTTTTT
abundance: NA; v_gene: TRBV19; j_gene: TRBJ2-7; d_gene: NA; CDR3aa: CASSPGTGSYEQYF; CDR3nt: TGTGCCAGTAGTCCCGGGACTGGCTCCTACGAGCAGTACTTC
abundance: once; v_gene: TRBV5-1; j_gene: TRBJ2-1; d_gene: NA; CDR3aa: CASSLALEGVSSYNEQFF; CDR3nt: TGCGCCAGCAGCTTGGCGTTAGAGGGCGTCAGCTCCTACAATGAGCAGTTCTTC
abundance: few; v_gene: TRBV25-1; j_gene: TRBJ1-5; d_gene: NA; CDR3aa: CASSERQGQPQHF; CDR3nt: TGTGCCAGCAGTGAGCGGCAGGGTCAGCCCCAGCATTTT
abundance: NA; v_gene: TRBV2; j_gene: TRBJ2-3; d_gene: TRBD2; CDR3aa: CASKTSGRADTQYF; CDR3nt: TGTGCCAGCAAGACTAGCGGGAGGGCCGATACGCAGTATTTT
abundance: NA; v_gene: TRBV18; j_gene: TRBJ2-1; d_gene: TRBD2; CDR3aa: CASSLTSSNEQFF; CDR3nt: TGTGCCAGCTCCCTGACTAGCAGCAATGAGCAGTTCTTC
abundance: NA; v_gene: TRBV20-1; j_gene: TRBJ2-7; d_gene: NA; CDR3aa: CSALPGLQYF; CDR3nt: TGCAGTGCTTTACCAGGCTTGCAGTACTTC
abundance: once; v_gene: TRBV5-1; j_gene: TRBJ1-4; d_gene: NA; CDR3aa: CASSFGGSNEKLFF; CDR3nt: TGCGCCAGCAGCTTCGGCGGATCTAATGAAAAACTGTTTTTT
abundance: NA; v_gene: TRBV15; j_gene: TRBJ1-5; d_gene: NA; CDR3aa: CATSRVGPGQPQHF; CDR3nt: TGTGCCACCAGCAGAGTGGGTCCAGGTCAGCCCCAGCATTTT
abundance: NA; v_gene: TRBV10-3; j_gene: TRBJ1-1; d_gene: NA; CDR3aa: CANGRENTEAFF; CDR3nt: TGTGCCAACGGACGGGAAAACACTGAAGCTTTCTTT
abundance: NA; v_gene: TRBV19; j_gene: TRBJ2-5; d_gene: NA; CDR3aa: CASSTTLAGETQYF; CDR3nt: TGTGCCAGTAGTACTACCCTAGCAGGAGAGACCCAGTACTTC
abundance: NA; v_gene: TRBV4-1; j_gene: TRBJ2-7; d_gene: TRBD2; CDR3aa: CASSQSGTSGYEQYF; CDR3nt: TGCGCCAGCAGCCAATCCGGGACTAGCGGCTACGAGCAGTACTTC
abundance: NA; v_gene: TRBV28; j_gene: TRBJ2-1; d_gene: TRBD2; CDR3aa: CASSSGGAYNEQFF; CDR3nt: TGTGCCAGCAGTAGCGGGGGCGCCTACAATGAGCAGTTCTTC
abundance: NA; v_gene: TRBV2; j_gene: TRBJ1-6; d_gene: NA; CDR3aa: CASSVGLDSPLHF; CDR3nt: TGTGCCAGCAGTGTCGGTCTGGATTCACCCCTCCACTTT
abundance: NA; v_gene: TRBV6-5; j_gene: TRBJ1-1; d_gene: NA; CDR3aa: CASSYARGEAFF; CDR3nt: TGTGCCAGCAGTTACGCGCGAGGGGAAGCTTTCTTT
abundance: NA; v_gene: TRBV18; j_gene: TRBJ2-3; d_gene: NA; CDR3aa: CASSRASTDTQYF; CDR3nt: TGTGCCAGCTCACGGGCTAGCACAGATACGCAGTATTTT
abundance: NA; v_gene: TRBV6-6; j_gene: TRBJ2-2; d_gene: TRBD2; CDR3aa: CASSNSGSLTGELFF; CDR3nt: TGTGCCAGCAGTAATAGCGGGAGCCTCACCGGGGAGCTGTTTTTT
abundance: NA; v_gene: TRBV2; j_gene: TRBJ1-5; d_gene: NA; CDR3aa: CASSEGSWGGQPQHF; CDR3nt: TGTGCCAGCAGTGAAGGATCCTGGGGAGGGCAGCCCCAGCATTTT
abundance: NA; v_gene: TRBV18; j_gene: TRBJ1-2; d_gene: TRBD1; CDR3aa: CASSPSTDRGLRGYTF; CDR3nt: TGTGCCAGCTCACCATCCACAGACAGGGGGCTACGGGGCTACACCTTC
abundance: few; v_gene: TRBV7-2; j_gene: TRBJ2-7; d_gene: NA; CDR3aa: CASSPPGLNYEQYF; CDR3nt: TGTGCCAGCAGCCCTCCCGGACTGAACTACGAGCAGTACTTC
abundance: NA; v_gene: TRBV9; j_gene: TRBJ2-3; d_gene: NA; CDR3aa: CASSSGDSRVAGTQYF; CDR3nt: TGTGCCAGCAGCTCTGGGGACTCAAGGGTGGCGGGTACGCAGTATTTT
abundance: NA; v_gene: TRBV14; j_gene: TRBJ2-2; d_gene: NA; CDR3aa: CASSQVNRFRTFGELFF; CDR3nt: TGTGCCAGCAGCCAAGTTAACAGGTTTAGAACTTTCGGGGAGCTGTTTTTT
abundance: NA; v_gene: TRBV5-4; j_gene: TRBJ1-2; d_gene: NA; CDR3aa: CASSLAGF; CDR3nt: TGTGCCAGCAGCTTGGCAGGGTTC
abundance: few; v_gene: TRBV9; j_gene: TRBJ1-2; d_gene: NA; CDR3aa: CASSGRGYGYTF; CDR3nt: TGTGCCAGCAGCGGGCGGGGTTATGGCTACACCTTC